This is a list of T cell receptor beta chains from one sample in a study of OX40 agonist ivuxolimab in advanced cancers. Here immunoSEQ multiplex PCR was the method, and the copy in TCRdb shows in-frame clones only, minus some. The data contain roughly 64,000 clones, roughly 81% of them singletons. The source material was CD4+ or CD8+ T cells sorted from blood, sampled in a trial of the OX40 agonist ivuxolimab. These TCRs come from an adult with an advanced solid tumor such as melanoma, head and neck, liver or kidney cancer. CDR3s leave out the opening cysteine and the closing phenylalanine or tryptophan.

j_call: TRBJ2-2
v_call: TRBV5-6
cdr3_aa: ASSLLAGGNAGELF

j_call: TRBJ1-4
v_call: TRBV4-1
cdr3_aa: ASSLSPGQGPEKLF

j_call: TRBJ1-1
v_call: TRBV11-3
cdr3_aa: ASSLAGASEAF

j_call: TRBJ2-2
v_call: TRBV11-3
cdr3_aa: ASSSGAGAYTGELF

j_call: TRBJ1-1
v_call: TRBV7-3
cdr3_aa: ASSLAGAGTEAF

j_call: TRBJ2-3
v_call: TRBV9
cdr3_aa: ASSEDPSTDTQY

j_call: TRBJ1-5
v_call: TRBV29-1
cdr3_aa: SAGEMGQPQH

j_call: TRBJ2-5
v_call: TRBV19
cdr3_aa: ATQRGAGVQETQY

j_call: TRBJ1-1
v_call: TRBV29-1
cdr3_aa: SVVLRQGRTEAF

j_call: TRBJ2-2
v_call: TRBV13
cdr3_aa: ASKGLAGELF

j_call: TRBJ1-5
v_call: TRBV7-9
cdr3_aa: ASSFSNQPQH

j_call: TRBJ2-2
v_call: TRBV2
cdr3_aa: ASSRLLGGTGELF

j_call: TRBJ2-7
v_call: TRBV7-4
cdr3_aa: ASSLDADTWDLPYEQY

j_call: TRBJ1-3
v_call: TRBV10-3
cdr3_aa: AISDRVTGNTIY

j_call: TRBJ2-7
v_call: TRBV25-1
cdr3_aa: ASSAGTPAEQY

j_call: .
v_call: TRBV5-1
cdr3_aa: ASSLGGGPYEQY